The source of this TCR beta chain is a study of T cell responses to AZD1222 COVID-19 vaccine. TCRdb's copy holds only in-frame clones and misses some; the assay was immunoSEQ multiplex PCR. This table holds about 67,000 clones, 83% found once. The analysis combined second doses at about 4 or about 12 weeks. Trimming removed 1 base at V and 3 bases at J, with 10 bases between. This CDR3 has 15 residues. The germline V gene encodes CDR1 KGHSH and CDR2 LQKENI. This chain links TRBV18 with TRBJ1-5; D perhaps matches TRBD1 (5 bases). The source was peripheral blood, collected 28 days after the second AZD1222 dose. The source is an adult who received the AZD1222 COVID-19 vaccine. This CDR3 reads CASSPRGTINQPQHF. CDR3 nucleotide sequence: TGTGCCAGCTCACCACGGGGGACCATCAATCAGCCCCAGCATTTT. Looking up the rest from reference TRBV18 and TRBJ1-5 gives the full variable domain: NAGVMQNPRHLVRRRGQEARLRCSPMKGHSHVYWYRQLPEEGLKFMVYLQKENIIDESGMPKERFSAEFPKEGPSILRIQQVVRGDSAAYFCASSPRGTINQPQHFGDGTRLSIL.